A single sample is the source of the 21 T cell receptor beta chains below, sequenced in a study of vaccination effects on CD4 cells after COVID-19. This table comes from immunoSEQ multiplex PCR, and its TCRdb copy is limited to in-frame clones, with some not included. Among just under 60,000 clones listed, about 78% were seen once. Antigens of these TCRs are unknown. ViraFEST expansion of antigen-specific CD4+ T cells with viral peptide pools preceded sequencing. A roughly ten-day culture period preceded the isolation of CD4+ T cells. The vaccine given was either BNT162b2 or mRNA-1273, in two doses. Specimen: CD4+ T cells from PBMCs cultured with HCoV-OC43 spike peptides, collected after COVID-19 vaccination. The subset was: HCoV-OC43 spike overlapping peptide pool stimulation. These receptors were obtained from a human donor who received a COVID-19 vaccine.

V is TRBV3-1 (or the pseudogene TRBV3-2) and J is TRBJ2-5; perhaps TRBD1 as D (6 bases). The CDR3 totals 17 residues. V was pared by 0 bases and J by 5 bases, with 19 bases between. The germline V gene has CDR1 LGHDT and CDR2 YNNKEL (reference sequence). CDR3 loop: CASSQERGNGIAETQYF. The CDR3 nucleotides are TGTGCCAGCAGCCAAGAAAGGGGGAACGGGATAGCGGAGACCCAGTACTTC.

The J gene is TRBJ2-2, the V gene TRBV6-2 or TRBV6-3; 7 bases map to TRBD2. Per germline, CDR1 MNHEY and CDR2 SVGEGT. The V segment lost 4 bases and the J segment 6 bases; nucleotides outside the gene matches: 5. The CDR3 totals 14 residues. The CDR3 is CASSFWGGAGELFF. The CDR3 nucleotides are TGTGCCAGCAGTTTTTGGGGGGGGGCCGGGGAGCTGTTTTTT.

The chain employs TRBV24-1 and TRBJ2-7; no clear D gene. Trimming pared 6 bases from V and 5 bases from J, leaving 7 bases between. CDR3 size: 11 residues. Germline CDR1 reads KGHDR; CDR2 reads SFDVKD. The CDR3 sequence: CATSTQNEQYV. In nucleotides, the CDR3 is TGTGCCACCAGTACCCAGAACGAGCAGTACGTC.

The rearrangement links TRBV9 to TRBJ1-6; possibly TRBD1 for D (6 bases). The CDR3 is 15 amino acids. The germline V and J ends were trimmed by 0 bases and 8 bases, with 12 bases remaining between them. Germline CDR1 is SGDLS and CDR2 is YYNGEE. The CDR3 DNA reads TGTGCCAGCAGCGTAGGGGGGGACACCTATTCACCCCTCCACTTT. This codes for CASSVGGDTYSPLHF. The variable domain in full, completed from reference TRBV9 and TRBJ1-6, reads DSGVTQTPKHLITATGQRVTLRCSPRSGDLSVYWYQQSLDQGLQFLIQYYNGEERAKGNILERFSAQQFPDLHSELNLSSLELGDSALYFCASSVGGDTYSPLHFGNGTRLTVT.

The genes are TRBV7-6 and TRBJ2-5; D unresolved. CDR1 and CDR2 from the germline V gene are SGHVS and FNYEAQ. The CDR3 extends over 17 amino acids. V was pared by 3 bases and J by 5 bases, with 22 bases between. CDR3 sequence (DNA): TGTGCCAGCAGCTTTTTATTTTACTGGGCCGAGGAGGAGACCCAGTACTTC. Protein sequence: CASSFLFYWAEEETQYF.

The rearrangement joins TRBV4-2 to TRBJ2-3; D possibly corresponds to TRBD2 (7 bases). Trimming cost V 0 bases and J 0 bases, with 22 bases left between them. CDR1 LGHNA and CDR2 YNFKEQ come from the germline V gene. CDR3 size: 20 residues. The chain's CDR3 is CASSQDGGGLLYSSTDTQYF. In DNA form, the CDR3 reads TGTGCCAGCAGCCAAGATGGGGGGGGCCTCCTCTATTCTAGCACAGATACGCAGTATTTT.

The chain couples TRBV4-1 to TRBJ1-1; D may be TRBD1 (6 bases). V lost 0 bases to trimming and J lost 8 bases, with 10 bases between them. The germline V gene encodes CDR1 MGHRA and CDR2 YSYEKL. CDR3 size: 13 residues. CDR3 loop: CASSQEGAGEAFF. The CDR3 nucleotides read TGCGCCAGCAGCCAAGAGGGGGCAGGGGAAGCTTTCTTT.

This chain links TRBV7-8 with TRBJ2-2; a weak D match, TRBD1 (5 bases). Germline CDR1 is SGHVS and CDR2 is FQNEAQ. CDR3 length: 13 residues. V was cut by 6 bases and J by 2 bases, with 7 bases left in between. The CDR3 nucleotides are TGTGCCAGCAGGACAGAAAACACCGGGGAGCTGTTTTTT. Protein sequence: CASRTENTGELFF.

The rearrangement links TRBV7-9 to TRBJ1-4; D is unclear. The CDR3 contains 14 residues. Trimming removed 5 bases at V and 0 bases at J, with 7 bases between. Germline CDR1 reads SEHNR; CDR2 reads FQNEAQ (reference sequence). The CDR3 here is CASSTGTTNEKLFF. The DNA of the CDR3 is TGTGCCAGCAGCACCGGGACAACTAATGAAAAACTGTTTTTT.

The chain carries TRBV18 and TRBJ1-2, with 9 nucleotides matching TRBD1. This CDR3 is built from 16 residues. V gave up 3 bases and J gave up 4 bases; unmatched junction bases: 9. Germline V gives CDR1 KGHSH, CDR2 LQKENI. CDR3 in amino acids: CASSPIGTGFSYGYTF. CDR3 bases: TGTGCCAGCTCACCTATTGGGACAGGGTTTAGCTATGGCTACACCTTC.

J is TRBJ2-2 and V is TRBV5-1; TRBD1 might be the D (6 bases). Trimming removed 4 bases at V and 4 bases at J, with 20 bases between. The CDR3 spans 17 residues. Germline V gene lookup returns CDR1 SGHRS and CDR2 YFSETQ. CDR3: CASSQLQGKPSTGELFF. CDR3 nucleotides: TGCGCCAGCAGCCAATTACAGGGTAAACCGAGCACCGGGGAGCTGTTTTTT.

This rearrangement joins TRBV19 to TRBJ2-5; 13 bases map to TRBD2. Losses at the gene ends were 10 bases for V and 2 bases for J; bases not matched to a gene: 4. Germline values: CDR1 LNHDA, CDR2 SQIVND (reference sequence). This CDR3 spans 14 amino acids. CDR3 in DNA: TGTGCCACCGCACTAGCGGGGGGGCAAGAGACCCAGTACTTC. Encoded protein: CATALAGGQETQYF.

This chain joins TRBV3-1 (or the pseudogene TRBV3-2) and TRBJ1-5, with D tentatively TRBD1 (6 bases). Germline V gene data show CDR1 as LGHDT and CDR2 as YNNKEL (reference sequence). The CDR3 spans 15 residues. V dropped 1 base and J dropped 4 bases, with 11 bases sitting between them. The CDR3 loop is CASSQGVGTNQPQHF. CDR3 bases: TGTGCCAGCAGCCAAGGGGTAGGGACAAATCAGCCCCAGCATTTT.

The V gene is TRBV9, the J gene TRBJ2-5; D not resolved. The CDR3 consists of 13 residues. Trimming shortened V by 0 bases and J by 5 bases, and 8 bases separated the two germline ends. In germline, CDR1 is SGDLS, CDR2 YYNGEE. The CDR3 protein is CASSVVSGETQYF. The CDR3 DNA reads as TGTGCCAGCAGCGTAGTGTCCGGGGAGACCCAGTACTTC.

The chain links TRBV2 to TRBJ1-6, with no clear D. Germline V gene lookup returns CDR1 SNHLY and CDR2 FYNNEI. The CDR3 totals 14 residues. Trimming stripped 1 base from V and 6 bases from J, with 7 bases between. The CDR3 bases are TGTGCCAGCAGTGAAGGGCAAGCTAATTCACCCCTCCACTTT. Translated, it gives CASSEGQANSPLHF.

This clone was observed a handful of times. The V and J genes are TRBV12-3 or TRBV12-4 and TRBJ1-2; D ambiguous. The CDR3 runs 13 residues. V lost 1 base and J lost 8, with 11 bases in between. The CDR3: CASSLVPVGGYTF. CDR3 DNA: TGTGCCAGCAGTTTAGTCCCGGTTGGCGGCTACACCTTC.

The table lists this clone with a few counts. This chain connects TRBV5-1 to TRBJ1-2; D may be TRBD1 (5 bases). The CDR3 length is 13 residues. V dropped 0 bases and J dropped 4 bases, with 7 bases sitting between them. CDR1 and CDR2 (germline): SGHRS, YFSETQ. CDR3 bases: TGCGCCAGCAGCTTGGGAGGGACCTATGGCTACACCTTC. Protein product: CASSLGGTYGYTF.

The chain carries TRBV28 and TRBJ2-3; 8 bases match TRBD2. This CDR3 comprises 15 residues. CDR1 and CDR2 (germline): MDHEN, SYDVKM. V dropped 7 bases and J dropped 6; count of bases not matched to a gene: 12. The CDR3, as DNA: TGTGCCAGCAATATCTTGGGTGGCGGGGGGGATACGCAGTATTTT. It codes for CASNILGGGGDTQYF. Full variable domain (outside the CDR3, taken from reference TRBV28 and TRBJ2-3): DVKVTQSSRYLVKRTGEKVFLECVQDMDHENMFWYRQDPGLGLRLIYFSYDVKMKEKGDIPEGYSVSREKKERFSLILESASTNQTSMYLCASNILGGGGDTQYFGPGTRLTVL.

The chain is built from TRBV12-5 and TRBJ2-5; 7 bases fit TRBD2. CDR1 and CDR2 from the germline V gene are LGHNT and FRNRAP. This CDR3 is 13 amino acids long. V shed 3 bases and J 4 bases; nucleotides not matched to a gene: 2. CDR3 bases: TGTGCTAGTGGTTTCTGGGGGGGAGAGACCCAGTACTTC. This sequence encodes CASGFWGGETQYF.

This rearrangement joins TRBV7-2 to TRBJ2-5, with D possibly TRBD2 on 6 matching bases. The CDR3 is made up of 14 amino acids. Trimming shortened V by 4 bases and J by 5 bases, and 14 bases separated the two germline ends. Germline CDR1 and CDR2: SGHTA and FQGNSA. CDR3 DNA: TGTGCCAGCAGCTCCGGGACTCTGAGGGAGACCCAGTACTTC. Translation: CASSSGTLRETQYF. The full variable domain, with the rest looked up from reference TRBV7-2 and TRBJ2-5, is GAGVSQSPSNKVTEKGKDVELRCDPISGHTALYWYRQSLGQGLEFLIYFQGNSAPDKSGLPSDRFSAERTGGSVSTLTIQRTQQEDSAVYLCASSSGTLRETQYFGPGTRLLVL.

The rearrangement links TRBV19 to TRBJ1-2, with 7 positions matching TRBD1. V trimming: 7 bases; J trimming: 4 bases; junction bases outside the gene matches: 6. From germline, CDR1 is LNHDA and CDR2 SQIVND (reference sequence). The CDR3 has 13 amino acids. The chain's CDR3 is CASNKGASYGYTF. In DNA, the CDR3 is TGTGCCAGTAATAAGGGGGCATCCTATGGCTACACCTTC. The entire variable domain, with the rest obtained from reference TRBV19 and TRBJ1-2, is as follows: DGGITQSPKYLFRKEGQNVTLSCEQNLNHDAMYWYRQDPGQGLRLIYYSQIVNDFQKGDIAEGYSVSREKKESFPLTVTSAQKNPTAFYLCASNKGASYGYTFGSGTRLTVV.